The 10 T cell receptor beta chains in this list originate from one sample, sequenced in a study of shared clonotypes between healthy human individuals. Sequencing was performed with immunoSEQ multiplex PCR; in TCRdb, only in-frame clones are kept and a portion is missing. The sample lists around 1.9 million clones; 90% to 95% were seen once. CD45RO-negative, CCR7-selected cells formed the naive CD8 fraction, which excluded terminally differentiated effector memory CD45RA+ cells. Sequenced sample: naive CD8+ T cells from PBMCs. These receptors were taken from a man aged 18 to 29 in good health. Some clones in this sample may be carry-over from other donors' samples.

The genes are TRBV5-8 and TRBJ1-5, with a tentative D call TRBD1 (6 bases). CDR3 length: 16 residues. The V end was cut by 0 bases, the J end by 1 base, with 11 bases between. From germline, CDR1 is SGHTS and CDR2 YDEGEE. The chain's CDR3 is CASSLVQGMSNQPQHF. In DNA, the CDR3 is TGTGCCAGCAGCTTGGTTCAGGGGATGAGCAATCAGCCCCAGCATTTT.

The genes are TRBV7-9 and TRBJ2-3; TRBD2 matches at 12 bases. This CDR3 has 16 amino acids. V trimming: 3 bases; J trimming: 4 bases; junction bases outside the gene matches: 5. Germline CDR1 is SEHNR and CDR2 is FQNEAQ (reference sequence). The DNA for the CDR3 is TGTGCCAGCAGCTTGGGGACTAGCGGGTGGGCAGATACGCAGTATTTT. It translates to CASSLGTSGWADTQYF.

V gene TRBV4-1 combines with J gene TRBJ2-3, with 10 bases identical to TRBD1. After removal of 3 bases from V and 3 bases from J, the junction contained 9 bases not matched to a gene. Germline loops: CDR1 MGHRA, CDR2 YSYEKL. The CDR3 is made up of 17 amino acids. The CDR3 here is CASSQATGGEGTDTQYF. CDR3 bases: TGCGCCAGCAGCCAGGCGACAGGGGGCGAAGGGACAGATACGCAGTATTTT.

V usage is TRBV7-9 and J usage is TRBJ2-1, with no clear D. This CDR3 is 18 amino acids long. Trimming left V 2 bases short and J 7 bases short, with 24 bases between. CDR1 SEHNR and CDR2 FQNEAQ come from the germline V gene (reference sequence). CDR3 amino acids: CASSLIGVWEDFRNEQFF. The CDR3 coding sequence is TGTGCCAGCAGCTTAATAGGAGTTTGGGAAGATTTTCGAAATGAGCAGTTCTTC.

V and J are TRBV7-9 and TRBJ2-7, with D tentatively TRBD1 or TRBD2 (5 bases each). CDR1 SEHNR and CDR2 FQNEAQ come from the germline V gene (reference sequence). This CDR3 has 12 residues. The V gene lost 10 bases and the J gene lost 7 bases, with 17 bases spanning the gap. The CDR3 DNA reads as TGTGCCATGGGGGACGGGGCTTGGGAGCAGTACTTC. This sequence encodes CAMGDGAWEQYF.

This clone was observed a single time. The genes are TRBV13 and TRBJ2-7; D remains unclear. This CDR3 has 15 residues. CDR1 PRHDT and CDR2 FYEKMQ come from the germline V gene (reference sequence). Trimming cost V 3 bases and J 0 bases, with 12 bases left between them. The CDR3 coding sequence is TGTGCCAGCAGCTTTGGGCAGGCGAGCTCCTACGAGCAGTACTTC. Translating it yields CASSFGQASSYEQYF.

J is TRBJ1-4 and V is TRBV28; no clear D. Germline V CDR1 and CDR2: MDHEN, SYDVKM. CDR3 length: 14 amino acids. Between the trimmed V and J ends, which lost 8 bases and 4 bases, there was a span of 14 bases. CDR3 amino acids: CASGGLSINEKLFF. The CDR3 DNA is TGTGCCAGCGGCGGACTATCGATTAATGAAAAACTGTTTTTT.

The J gene is TRBJ2-1, the V gene TRBV5-1; D perhaps matches TRBD2 (6 bases). The germline V and J ends were trimmed by 1 base and 0 bases, with 17 bases remaining between them. The V gene's germline CDR1 is SGHRS and CDR2 YFSETQ. CDR3 length: 18 residues. CDR3 region: CASSLYPRDFASYNEQFF. The CDR3 bases are TGCGCCAGCAGCTTGTACCCCCGGGACTTCGCCTCCTACAATGAGCAGTTCTTC.

The rearrangement uses TRBV5-6 and TRBJ1-5; D perhaps matches TRBD1 (6 bases). This CDR3 spans 16 amino acids. The V end lost 0 bases, the J end lost 7 bases, and 17 bases lay between the germline ends. The germline CDR1 and CDR2 sequences are SGHDT and YYEEEE. CDR3 sequence reads: CASSLEGRGVGQPQHF. DNA of the CDR3: TGTGCCAGCAGCTTGGAGGGCAGGGGAGTGGGGCAGCCCCAGCATTTT.

V gene TRBV9 combines with J gene TRBJ1-2, with a tentative D call TRBD1 (6 bases). Germline CDR1 and CDR2: SGDLS and YYNGEE. The ends were cut back, 0 bases at V and 4 bases at J, with 16 bases in the middle. The CDR3 runs 16 residues. CDR3 residues: CASSVGGTSGAYGYTF. CDR3 in DNA: TGTGCCAGCAGCGTAGGGGGGACATCGGGAGCCTATGGCTACACCTTC.